This entry lists 11 T cell receptor beta chains sequenced from one sample in a study of cytomegalovirus exposure and HLA in healthy donors (TCRdb year 2017). The library was made by the immunoSEQ multiplex PCR assay. TCRdb holds this immuneACCESS table with in-frame rearrangements only. Some clones are missing; in checked studies, unresolved V genes explain under half, and the rest has no known cause. Across this sample there are approximately 200,000 clones, with around 84% seen only once. The leading ten clones occupy roughly 7% of the sample. The sample taken for sequencing was PBMCs. The origin of the receptors is a man younger than 30 in good health and CMV-seropositive.

This chain connects TRBV4-1 to TRBJ2-1, with a possible D match to TRBD2 (5 bases). V lost 5 bases and J 8 bases, leaving 28 bases between the germline ends. The CDR3 has 18 amino acids. The V gene's germline CDR1 is MGHRA and CDR2 YSYEKL. The chain's CDR3 is CASSESSSFGAGGDEQFF. The CDR3, as DNA: TGCGCCAGCAGCGAAAGCTCAAGCTTTGGAGCCGGAGGCGATGAGCAGTTCTTC.

This chain links TRBV30 with TRBJ1-2; 7 bases align to TRBD1. Losses at the gene ends were 0 bases for V and 4 bases for J; bases not matched to a gene: 5. This CDR3 has 14 amino acids. The germline gives CDR1 GTSNPN, CDR2 SVGIG (reference sequence). This CDR3 reads CAWSVQGSFYGYTF. In DNA form, the CDR3 reads TGTGCCTGGAGTGTACAGGGGAGCTTCTATGGCTACACCTTC.

This clone was detected once. V usage is TRBV30 and J usage is TRBJ2-3, with 12 bases lining up with TRBD2. CDR1 is GTSNPN and CDR2 is SVGIG in the germline V gene (reference sequence). This CDR3 contains 15 residues. V lost 3 bases to trimming and J lost 3 bases; unmatched junction nucleotides: 4. The CDR3 loop is CAWRSGTSGTDTQYF. Here the CDR3 DNA reads TGTGCCTGGAGATCCGGGACTAGCGGGACAGATACGCAGTATTTT.

The V and J genes are TRBV4-1 and TRBJ2-1, with 11 bases fitting TRBD2. V trimming: 3 bases; J trimming: 8 bases; junction bases outside the gene matches: 6. The germline CDR1 and CDR2 sequences are MGHRA and YSYEKL. The CDR3 loop spans 15 amino acids. The CDR3 DNA is TGCGCCAGCAGCCACGTTAGCGGGAGGGTTGATGAGCAGTTCTTC. This translates into CASSHVSGRVDEQFF.

This clone was seen only a few times. CDR3 amino acids: CASNLGAFSTDTQYF. The CDR3 coding sequence is TGTGCCAGCAACCTGGGAGCGTTTAGCACAGATACGCAGTATTTT. V gene TRBV2 combines with J gene TRBJ2-3, with D tentatively TRBD2 (5 bases). CDR3 size: 15 residues. Germline V CDR1 and CDR2: SNHLY, FYNNEI. V lost 7 bases and J lost 0, with 14 bases in between. Full variable domain (missing parts from reference TRBV2 and TRBJ2-3): EPEVTQTPSHQVTQMGQEVILRCVPISNHLYFYWYRQILGQKVEFLVSFYNNEISEKSEIFDDQFSVERPDGSNFTLKIRSTKLEDSAMYFCASNLGAFSTDTQYFGPGTRLTVL.

This clone was picked up a small number of times. The chain carries TRBV7-8 and TRBJ1-2; D gene ambiguous. V lost 1 base and J lost 8, with 14 bases in between. In germline, CDR1 is SGHVS, CDR2 FQNEAQ. The CDR3 spans 14 residues. CDR3 DNA sequence: TGTGCCAGCAGCTTAGGGTCAAGATTGGAGGGCTACACCTTC. Protein product: CASSLGSRLEGYTF. The full variable domain, completed using reference TRBV7-8 and TRBJ1-2, is GAGVSQSPRYKVAKRGQDVALRCDPISGHVSLFWYQQALGQGPEFLTYFQNEAQLDKSGLPSDRFFAERPEGSVSTLKIQRTQQEDSAVYLCASSLGSRLEGYTFGSGTRLTVV.

This clone has a handful of counts. V is TRBV4-2 and J is TRBJ2-5, with TRBD2 identical over 8 bases. CDR1 is LGHNA, CDR2 YNFKEQ, per germline. The CDR3 covers 16 residues. The ends lost 0 bases at V and 1 base at J; junction bases unmatched: 4. The chain's CDR3 is CASSQEGSGSQETQYF. CDR3 DNA: TGTGCCAGCAGCCAAGAGGGCAGCGGGAGCCAAGAGACCCAGTACTTC.

V is TRBV27 and J is TRBJ1-4, with D possibly matching TRBD1 (5 bases). V lost 5 bases to trimming and J lost 0 bases, with 16 bases between them. CDR3 size: 17 residues. CDR1 and CDR2 from the germline V gene are MNHEY and SMNVEV (reference sequence). This CDR3 reads CASSPRGVTSTNEKLFF. In nucleotides, the CDR3 is TGTGCCAGCAGTCCCCGGGGGGTGACATCAACTAATGAAAAACTGTTTTTT.

CDR3 nucleotides: TGTGCCAGCAGCAAAAAAAGGGGTTTGAGGGAGCAGTACTTC. It codes for CASSKKRGLREQYF. This chain connects TRBV21-1 to TRBJ2-7; TRBD1 was called by the table and not checked on the DNA. TRBV21-1 is tagged as a pseudogene. This CDR3 spans 14 amino acids.

The V call is TRBV5-1, the J call TRBJ2-2, with D possibly being TRBD2 (6 bases). The CDR3 sequence is 14 residues long. V lost 5 bases to trimming and J lost 3 bases, with 11 bases between them. Germline CDR1 and CDR2: SGHRS and YFSETQ. For the CDR3, the DNA is TGCGCCAGCAGTTTAAGGAGGGACACCGGGGAGCTGTTTTTT. Amino acids: CASSLRRDTGELFF. The complete variable domain, with remaining parts taken from reference TRBV5-1 and TRBJ2-2, reads KAGVTQTPRYLIKTRGQQVTLSCSPISGHRSVSWYQQTPGQGLQFLFEYFSETQRNKGNFPGRFSGRQFSNSRSEMNVSTLELGDSALYLCASSLRRDTGELFFGEGSRLTVL.

The chain uses TRBV28 and TRBJ2-3, with 11 bases fitting TRBD2. This CDR3 contains 16 residues. J was trimmed by 0 bases and V by 8 bases; bases with no gene match: 7. CDR1 and CDR2 from the germline V gene are MDHEN and SYDVKM. The CDR3 DNA follows: TGTGCCAGCCTTAGCGGGAGGGCGGGGAGCACAGATACGCAGTATTTT. Protein: CASLSGRAGSTDTQYF.